This T cell receptor beta chain emerged from a study of blood T cell repertoires in COVID-19. As for the study in general: There were acute and convalescent COVID-19 samples, and they came from the United States, Italy and Spain.

CDR1 GTSNPN and CDR2 SVGIG come from the germline V gene (reference sequence). This CDR3 region has 14 residues. Between the trimmed V and J ends, which lost 1 base and 6 bases, there was a span of 13 bases. The table came from immunoSEQ multiplex PCR; TCRdb's copy has only in-frame clones and leaves some out. The sample lists about 130,000 clones, 79% occurring once. The source of this sequence is a woman in her seventies with COVID-19, enrolled during active disease. Material: peripheral blood. The chain links TRBV30 to TRBJ2-1; D gene ambiguous. The CDR3 here is CAWSANKILNEQFF. CDR3 in DNA: TGTGCCTGGAGTGCGAACAAGATCCTCAATGAGCAGTTCTTC.